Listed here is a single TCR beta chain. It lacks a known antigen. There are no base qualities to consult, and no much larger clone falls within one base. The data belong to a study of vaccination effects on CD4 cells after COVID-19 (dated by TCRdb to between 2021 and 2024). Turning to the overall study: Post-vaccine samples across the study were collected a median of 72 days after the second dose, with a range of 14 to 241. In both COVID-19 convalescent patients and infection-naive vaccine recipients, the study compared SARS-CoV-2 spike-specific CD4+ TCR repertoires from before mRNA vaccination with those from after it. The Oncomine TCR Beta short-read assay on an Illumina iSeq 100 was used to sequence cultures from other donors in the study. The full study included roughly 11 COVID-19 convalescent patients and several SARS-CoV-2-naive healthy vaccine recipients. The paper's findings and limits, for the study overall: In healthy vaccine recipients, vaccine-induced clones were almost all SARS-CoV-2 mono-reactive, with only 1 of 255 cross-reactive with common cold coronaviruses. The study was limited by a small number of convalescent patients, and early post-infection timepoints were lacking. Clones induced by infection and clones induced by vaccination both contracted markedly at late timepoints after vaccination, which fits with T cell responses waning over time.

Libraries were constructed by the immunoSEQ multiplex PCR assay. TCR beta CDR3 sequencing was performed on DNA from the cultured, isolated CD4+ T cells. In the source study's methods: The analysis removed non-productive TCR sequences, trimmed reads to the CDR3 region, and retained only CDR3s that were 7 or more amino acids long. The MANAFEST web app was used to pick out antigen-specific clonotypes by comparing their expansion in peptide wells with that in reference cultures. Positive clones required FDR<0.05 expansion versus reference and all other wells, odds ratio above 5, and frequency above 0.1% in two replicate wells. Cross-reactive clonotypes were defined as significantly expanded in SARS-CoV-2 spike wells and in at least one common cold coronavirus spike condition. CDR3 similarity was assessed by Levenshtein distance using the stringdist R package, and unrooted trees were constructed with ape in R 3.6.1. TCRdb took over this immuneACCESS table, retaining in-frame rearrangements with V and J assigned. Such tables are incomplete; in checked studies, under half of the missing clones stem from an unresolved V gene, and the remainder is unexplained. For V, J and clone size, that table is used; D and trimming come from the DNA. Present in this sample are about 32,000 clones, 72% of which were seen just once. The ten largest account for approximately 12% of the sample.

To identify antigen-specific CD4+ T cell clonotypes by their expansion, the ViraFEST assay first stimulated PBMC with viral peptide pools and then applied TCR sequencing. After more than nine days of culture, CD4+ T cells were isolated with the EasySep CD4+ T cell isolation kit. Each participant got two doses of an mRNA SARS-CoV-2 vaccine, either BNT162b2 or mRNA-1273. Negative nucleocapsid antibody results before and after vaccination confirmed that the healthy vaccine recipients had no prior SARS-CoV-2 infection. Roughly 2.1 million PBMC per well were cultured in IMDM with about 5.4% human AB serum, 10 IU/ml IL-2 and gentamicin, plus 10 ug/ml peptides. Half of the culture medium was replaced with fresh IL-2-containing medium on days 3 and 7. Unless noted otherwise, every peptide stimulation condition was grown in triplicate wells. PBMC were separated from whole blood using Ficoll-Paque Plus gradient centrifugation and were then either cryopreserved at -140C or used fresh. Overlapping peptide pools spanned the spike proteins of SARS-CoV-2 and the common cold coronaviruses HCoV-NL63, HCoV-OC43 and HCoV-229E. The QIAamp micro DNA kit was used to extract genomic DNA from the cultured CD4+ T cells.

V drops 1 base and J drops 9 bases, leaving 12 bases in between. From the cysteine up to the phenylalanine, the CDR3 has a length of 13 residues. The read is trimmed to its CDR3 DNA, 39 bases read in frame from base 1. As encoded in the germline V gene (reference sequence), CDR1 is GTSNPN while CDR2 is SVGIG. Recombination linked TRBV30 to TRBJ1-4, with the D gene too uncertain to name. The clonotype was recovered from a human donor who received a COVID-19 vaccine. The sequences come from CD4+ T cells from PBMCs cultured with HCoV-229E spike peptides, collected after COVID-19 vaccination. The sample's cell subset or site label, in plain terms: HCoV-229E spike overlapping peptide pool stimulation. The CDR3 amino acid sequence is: CAWSGTREKKLFF. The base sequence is TGTGCCTGGAGTGGGACCCGGGAGAAAAAACTGTTTTTT.